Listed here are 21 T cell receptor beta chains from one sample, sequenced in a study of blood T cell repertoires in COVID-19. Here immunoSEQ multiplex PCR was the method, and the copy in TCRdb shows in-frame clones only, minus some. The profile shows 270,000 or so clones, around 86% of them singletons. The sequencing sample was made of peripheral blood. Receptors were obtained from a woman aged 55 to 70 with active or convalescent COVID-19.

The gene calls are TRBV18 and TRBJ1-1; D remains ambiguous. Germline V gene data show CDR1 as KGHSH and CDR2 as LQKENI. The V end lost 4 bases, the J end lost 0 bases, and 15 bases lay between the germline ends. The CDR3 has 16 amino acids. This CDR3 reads CASSLRLAKLNTEAFF. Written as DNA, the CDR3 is TGTGCCAGCTCACTACGTCTAGCGAAGCTGAACACTGAAGCTTTCTTT.

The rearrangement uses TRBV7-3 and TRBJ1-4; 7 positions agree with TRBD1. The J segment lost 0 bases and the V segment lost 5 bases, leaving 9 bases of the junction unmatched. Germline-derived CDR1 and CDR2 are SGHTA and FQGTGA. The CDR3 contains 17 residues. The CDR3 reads CASSANGQVATNEKLFF. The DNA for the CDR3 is TGTGCCAGCAGCGCAAATGGACAGGTCGCAACTAATGAAAAACTGTTTTTT.

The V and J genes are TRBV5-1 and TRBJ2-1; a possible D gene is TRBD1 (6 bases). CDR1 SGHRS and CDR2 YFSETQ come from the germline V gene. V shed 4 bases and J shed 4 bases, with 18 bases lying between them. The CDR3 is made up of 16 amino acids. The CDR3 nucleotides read TGCGCCAGCAGCCTAGAACTGGGACATGGTTACAATGAGCAGTTCTTC. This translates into CASSLELGHGYNEQFF.

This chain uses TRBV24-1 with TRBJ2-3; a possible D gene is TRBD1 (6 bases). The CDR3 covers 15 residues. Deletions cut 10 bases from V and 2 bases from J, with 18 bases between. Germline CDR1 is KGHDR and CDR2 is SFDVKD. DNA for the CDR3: TGTGCCACAAAAGCCGGGACATTGGACACAGATACGCAGTATTTT. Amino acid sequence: CATKAGTLDTDTQYF.

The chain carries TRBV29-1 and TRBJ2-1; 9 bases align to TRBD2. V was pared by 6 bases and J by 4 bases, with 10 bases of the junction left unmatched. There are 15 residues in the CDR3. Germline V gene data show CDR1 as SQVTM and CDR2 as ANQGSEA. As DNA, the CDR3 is TGCAGCGTGAACAGCGTAGCGGGGGAGTACAATGAGCAGTTCTTC. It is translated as CSVNSVAGEYNEQFF.

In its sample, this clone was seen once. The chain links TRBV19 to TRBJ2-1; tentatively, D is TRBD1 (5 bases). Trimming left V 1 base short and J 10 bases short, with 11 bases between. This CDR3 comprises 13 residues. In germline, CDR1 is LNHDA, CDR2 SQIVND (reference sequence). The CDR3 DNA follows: TGTGCCAGTAGTATAGCTAGGGGAAGCGAGCAGTTCTTC. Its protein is CASSIARGSEQFF.

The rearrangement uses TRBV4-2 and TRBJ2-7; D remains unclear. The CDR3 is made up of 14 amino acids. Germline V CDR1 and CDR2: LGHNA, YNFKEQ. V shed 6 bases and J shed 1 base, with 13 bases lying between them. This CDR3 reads CASSPQRLSYEQYF. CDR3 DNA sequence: TGTGCCAGCAGTCCCCAGCGACTTTCCTACGAGCAGTACTTC.

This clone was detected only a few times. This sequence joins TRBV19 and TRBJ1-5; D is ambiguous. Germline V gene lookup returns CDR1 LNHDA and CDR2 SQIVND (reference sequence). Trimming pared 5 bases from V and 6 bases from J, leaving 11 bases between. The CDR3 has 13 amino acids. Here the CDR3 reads CASSGQDFQPQHF. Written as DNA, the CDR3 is TGTGCCAGTAGTGGTCAGGATTTTCAGCCCCAGCATTTT.

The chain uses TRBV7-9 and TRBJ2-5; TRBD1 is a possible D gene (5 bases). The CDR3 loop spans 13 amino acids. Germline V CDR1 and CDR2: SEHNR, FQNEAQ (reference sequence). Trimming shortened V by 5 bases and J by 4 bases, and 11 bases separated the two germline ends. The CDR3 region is CASSPGSRETQYF. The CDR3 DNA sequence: TGTGCCAGCAGCCCAGGGTCCCGAGAGACCCAGTACTTC.

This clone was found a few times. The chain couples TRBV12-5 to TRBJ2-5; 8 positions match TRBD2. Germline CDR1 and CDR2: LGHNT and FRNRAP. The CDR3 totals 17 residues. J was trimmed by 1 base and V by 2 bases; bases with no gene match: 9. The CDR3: CASGLSVAGTSQETQYF. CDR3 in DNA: TGTGCTAGTGGTTTGTCAGTAGCGGGGACCTCCCAAGAGACCCAGTACTTC.

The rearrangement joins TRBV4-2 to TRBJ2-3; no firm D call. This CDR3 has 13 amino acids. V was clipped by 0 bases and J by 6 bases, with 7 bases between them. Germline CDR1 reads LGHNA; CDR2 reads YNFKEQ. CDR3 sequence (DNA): TGTGCCAGCAGCCAAGACGGTTCGGATACGCAGTATTTT. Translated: CASSQDGSDTQYF.

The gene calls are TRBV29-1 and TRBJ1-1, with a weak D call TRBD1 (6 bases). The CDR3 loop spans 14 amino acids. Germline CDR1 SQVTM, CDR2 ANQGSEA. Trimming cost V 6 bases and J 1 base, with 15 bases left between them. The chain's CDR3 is CSVAGAAGNTEAFF. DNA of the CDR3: TGCAGCGTGGCGGGGGCGGCGGGGAACACTGAAGCTTTCTTT.

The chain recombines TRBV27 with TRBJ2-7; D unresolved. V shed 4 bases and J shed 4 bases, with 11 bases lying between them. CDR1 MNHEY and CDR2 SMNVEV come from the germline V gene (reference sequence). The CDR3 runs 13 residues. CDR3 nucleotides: TGTGCCAGCAGTTGGTCAGGTAATTACGAGCAGTACTTC. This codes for CASSWSGNYEQYF.

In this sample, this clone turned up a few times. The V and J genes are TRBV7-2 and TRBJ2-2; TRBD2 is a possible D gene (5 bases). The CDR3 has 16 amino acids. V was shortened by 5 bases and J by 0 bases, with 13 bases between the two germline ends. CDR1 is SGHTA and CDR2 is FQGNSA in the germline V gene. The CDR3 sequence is CASSPSGIANTGELFF. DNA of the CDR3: TGTGCCAGCAGCCCATCCGGGATCGCGAACACCGGGGAGCTGTTTTTT.

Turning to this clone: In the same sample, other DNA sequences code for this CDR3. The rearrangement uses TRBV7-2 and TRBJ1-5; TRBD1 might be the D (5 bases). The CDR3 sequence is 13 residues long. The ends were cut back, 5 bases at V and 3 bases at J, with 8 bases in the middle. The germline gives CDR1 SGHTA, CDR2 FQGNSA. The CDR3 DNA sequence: TGTGCCAGCAGCCAGGGCCTCAATCAGCCCCAGCATTTT. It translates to CASSQGLNQPQHF.

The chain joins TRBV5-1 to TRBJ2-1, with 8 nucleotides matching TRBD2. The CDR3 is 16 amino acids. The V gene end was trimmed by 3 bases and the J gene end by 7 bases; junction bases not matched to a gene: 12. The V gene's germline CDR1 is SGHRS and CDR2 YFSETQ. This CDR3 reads CASSSPGSGGRNEQFF. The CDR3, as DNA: TGCGCCAGCAGCTCCCCGGGAAGCGGGGGCCGAAATGAGCAGTTCTTC.

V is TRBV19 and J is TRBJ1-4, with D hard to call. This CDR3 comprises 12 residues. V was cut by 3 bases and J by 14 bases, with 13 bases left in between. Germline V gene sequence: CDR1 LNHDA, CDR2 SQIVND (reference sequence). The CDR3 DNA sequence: TGTGCCAGTAGTATGCCGGCCCAGGCGCTGTTTTTT. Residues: CASSMPAQALFF.

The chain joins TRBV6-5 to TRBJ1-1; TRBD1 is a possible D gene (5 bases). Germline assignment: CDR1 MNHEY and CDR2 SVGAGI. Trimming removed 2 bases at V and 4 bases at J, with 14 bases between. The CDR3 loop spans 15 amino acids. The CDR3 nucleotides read TGTGCCAGCAGTTACGGGGGGTCTTGGAGCACTGAAGCTTTCTTT. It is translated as CASSYGGSWSTEAFF.

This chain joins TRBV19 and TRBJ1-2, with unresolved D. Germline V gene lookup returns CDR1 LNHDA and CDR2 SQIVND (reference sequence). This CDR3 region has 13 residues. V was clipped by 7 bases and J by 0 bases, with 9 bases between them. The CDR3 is CASNRGTNYGYTF. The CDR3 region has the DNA TGTGCCAGTAACCGAGGGACTAACTATGGCTACACCTTC.

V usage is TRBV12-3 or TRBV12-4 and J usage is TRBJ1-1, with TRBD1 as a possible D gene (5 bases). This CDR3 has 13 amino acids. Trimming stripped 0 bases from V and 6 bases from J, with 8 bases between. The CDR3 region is CASSLAGGAEAFF. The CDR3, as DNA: TGTGCCAGCAGTTTAGCGGGGGGTGCTGAAGCTTTCTTT.

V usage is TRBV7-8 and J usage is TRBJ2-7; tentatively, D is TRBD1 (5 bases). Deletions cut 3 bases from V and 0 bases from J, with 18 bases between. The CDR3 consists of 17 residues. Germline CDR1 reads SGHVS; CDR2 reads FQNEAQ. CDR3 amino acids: CASSFLALGLSSYEQYF. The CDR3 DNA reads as TGTGCCAGCAGCTTCCTCGCTCTGGGGCTTAGCTCCTACGAGCAGTACTTC.